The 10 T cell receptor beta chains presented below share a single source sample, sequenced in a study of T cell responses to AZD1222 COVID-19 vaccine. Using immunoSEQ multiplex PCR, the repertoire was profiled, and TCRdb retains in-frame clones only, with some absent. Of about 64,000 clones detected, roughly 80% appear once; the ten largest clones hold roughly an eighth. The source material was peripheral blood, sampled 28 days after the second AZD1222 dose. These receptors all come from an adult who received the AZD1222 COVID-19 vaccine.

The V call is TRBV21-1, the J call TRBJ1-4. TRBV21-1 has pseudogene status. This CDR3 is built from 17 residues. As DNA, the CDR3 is TGTGCCAGCAGCACACAGAGGAAGTATGCAACTAATGAAAAACTGTTTTTT. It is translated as CASSTQRKYATNEKLFF.

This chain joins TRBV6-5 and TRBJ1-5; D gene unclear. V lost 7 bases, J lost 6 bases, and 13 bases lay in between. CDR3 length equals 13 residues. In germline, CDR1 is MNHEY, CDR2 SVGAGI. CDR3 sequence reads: CASKNGEVQPQHF. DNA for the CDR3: TGTGCCAGCAAGAACGGGGAGGTTCAGCCCCAGCATTTT.

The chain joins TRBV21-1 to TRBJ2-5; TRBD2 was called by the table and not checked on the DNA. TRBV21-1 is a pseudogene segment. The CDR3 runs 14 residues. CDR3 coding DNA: TGTGCCAGCAGCCCCCCGGGAGGGTCTGAGACCCAGTACTTC. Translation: CASSPPGGSETQYF.

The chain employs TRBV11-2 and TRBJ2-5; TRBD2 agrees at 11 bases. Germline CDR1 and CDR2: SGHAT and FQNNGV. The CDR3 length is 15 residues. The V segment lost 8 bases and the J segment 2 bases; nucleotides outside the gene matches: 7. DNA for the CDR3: TGTGCCAGCGACTATAGCGGGGGGGCTCAAGAGACCCAGTACTTC. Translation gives CASDYSGGAQETQYF. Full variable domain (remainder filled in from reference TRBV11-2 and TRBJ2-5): EAGVAQSPRYKIIEKRQSVAFWCNPISGHATLYWYQQILGQGPKLLIQFQNNGVVDDSQLPKDRFSAERLKGVDSTLKIQPAKLEDSAVYLCASDYSGGAQETQYFGPGTRLLVL.

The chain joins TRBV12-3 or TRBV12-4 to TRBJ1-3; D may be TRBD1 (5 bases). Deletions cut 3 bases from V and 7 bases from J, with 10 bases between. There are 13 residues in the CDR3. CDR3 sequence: CASSLGGPNTIYF. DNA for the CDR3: TGTGCCAGCAGTTTGGGGGGACCGAACACCATATATTTT.

The CDR3 DNA is TGTGCCAGCAGCTTCGTGGCAGGGGAGGCTAACTATGGCTACACCTTC. This gives the protein CASSFVAGEANYGYTF. The gene calls are TRBV7-9 and TRBJ1-2, with a tentative D call TRBD1 (6 bases). With 3 bases removed from V and 0 bases from J, the gap between germline ends came to 14 bases. This CDR3 spans 16 amino acids. Germline values: CDR1 SEHNR, CDR2 FQNEAQ (reference sequence).

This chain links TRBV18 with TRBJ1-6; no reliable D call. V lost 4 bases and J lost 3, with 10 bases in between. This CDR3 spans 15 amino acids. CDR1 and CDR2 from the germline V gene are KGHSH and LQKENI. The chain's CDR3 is CASSLDGNYNSPLHF. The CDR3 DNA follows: TGTGCCAGCTCACTGGACGGAAACTATAATTCACCCCTCCACTTT.

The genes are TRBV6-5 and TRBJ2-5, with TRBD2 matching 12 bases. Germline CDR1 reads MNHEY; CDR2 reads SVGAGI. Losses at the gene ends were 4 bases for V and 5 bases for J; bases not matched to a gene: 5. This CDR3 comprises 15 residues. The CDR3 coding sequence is TGTGCCAGCAGTTGGACTAGCGGGGCCGGGGAGACCCAGTACTTC. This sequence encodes CASSWTSGAGETQYF.

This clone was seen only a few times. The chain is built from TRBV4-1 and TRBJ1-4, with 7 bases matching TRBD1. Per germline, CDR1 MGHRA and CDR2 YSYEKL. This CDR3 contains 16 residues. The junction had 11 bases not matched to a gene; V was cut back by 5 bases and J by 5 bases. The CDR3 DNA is TGCGCCAGCAGCAAAGGGGGCGCGGGTCCAAATGAAAAACTGTTTTTT. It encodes CASSKGGAGPNEKLFF.

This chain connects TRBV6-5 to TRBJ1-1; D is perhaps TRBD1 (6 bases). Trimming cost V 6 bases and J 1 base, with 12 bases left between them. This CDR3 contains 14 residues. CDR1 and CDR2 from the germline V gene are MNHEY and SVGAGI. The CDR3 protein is CASSDGTTNTEAFF. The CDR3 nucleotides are TGTGCCAGCAGCGACGGGACAACGAACACTGAAGCTTTCTTT.